This T cell receptor beta chain appears in the sequencing data of a study of cytomegalovirus exposure and HLA in healthy donors. About the research overall: The 120 validation repertoires, a later analysis reported, used the same platform as the 550 to 700 repertoires from the first cohort. Study-level findings and limits: Researchers counted around 180 TCR beta chains as cytomegalovirus-associated.

Per the germline V gene, CDR1 is SGHVS and CDR2 is FQNEAQ. This CDR3 has 16 amino acids. The ends lost 2 bases at V and 2 bases at J; junction bases unmatched: 6. Concerning this clone: Its specificity is not known.

Method: immunoSEQ multiplex PCR; TCRdb's copy keeps in-frame clones and lacks some. There are roughly 150,000 clones in the sample; 70% to 90% occur only once, and 2.5% to 3% lies in the top ten. This sequence joins TRBV7-8 and TRBJ2-3, with 8 nucleotides matching TRBD1. Sequenced: PBMCs. The sequence was obtained from a man between 18 and 29 years old in good health and CMV-seronegative. The CDR3 DNA sequence: TGTGCCAGCAGCTTATCGGGACAGGTCCTCACAGATACGCAGTATTTT. Translation gives CASSLSGQVLTDTQYF. The variable domain in full, completed from reference TRBV7-8 and TRBJ2-3, reads GAGVSQSPRYKVAKRGQDVALRCDPISGHVSLFWYQQALGQGPEFLTYFQNEAQLDKSGLPSDRFFAERPEGSVSTLKIQRTQQEDSAVYLCASSLSGQVLTDTQYFGPGTRLTVL.